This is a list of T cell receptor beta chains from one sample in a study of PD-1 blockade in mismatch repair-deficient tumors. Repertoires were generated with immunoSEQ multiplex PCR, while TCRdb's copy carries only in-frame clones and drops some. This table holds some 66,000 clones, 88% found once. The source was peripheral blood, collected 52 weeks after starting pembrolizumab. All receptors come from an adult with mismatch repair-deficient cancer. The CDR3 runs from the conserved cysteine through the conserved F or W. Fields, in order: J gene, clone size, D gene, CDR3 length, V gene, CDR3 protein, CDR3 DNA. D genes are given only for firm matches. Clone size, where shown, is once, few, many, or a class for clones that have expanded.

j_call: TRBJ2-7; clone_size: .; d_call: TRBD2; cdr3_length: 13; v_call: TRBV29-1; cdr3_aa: CSVVSGSSYEQYF; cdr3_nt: TGCAGCGTTGTTAGCGGGAGCTCCTACGAGCAGTACTTC
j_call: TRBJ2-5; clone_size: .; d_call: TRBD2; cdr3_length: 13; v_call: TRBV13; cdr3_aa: CASSLGGGETQYF; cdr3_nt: TGTGCCAGCAGCTTAGGGGGAGGGGAGACCCAGTACTTC
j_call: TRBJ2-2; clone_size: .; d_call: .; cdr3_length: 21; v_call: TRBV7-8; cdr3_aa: CASSAKKWVVKRGEDTGELFF; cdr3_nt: TGTGCCAGCAGCGCGAAAAAATGGGTGGTTAAAAGGGGGGAGGACACCGGGGAGCTGTTTTTT
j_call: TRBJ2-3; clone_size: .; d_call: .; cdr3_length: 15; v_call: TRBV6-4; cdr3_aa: CASSDQGSGTDTQYF; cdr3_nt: TGTGCCAGCAGTGACCAAGGTAGCGGCACAGATACGCAGTATTTT
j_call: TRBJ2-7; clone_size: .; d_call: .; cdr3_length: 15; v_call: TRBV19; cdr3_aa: CASSPAVRSSYEQYF; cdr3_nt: TGTGCCAGTAGCCCCGCGGTTAGGAGCTCCTACGAGCAGTACTTC
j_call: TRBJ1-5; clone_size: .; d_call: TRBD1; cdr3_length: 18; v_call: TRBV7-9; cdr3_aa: CASSRDRGRRIGNQPQHF; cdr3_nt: TGTGCCAGCAGTAGGGACAGGGGGCGACGTATTGGCAATCAGCCCCAGCATTTT
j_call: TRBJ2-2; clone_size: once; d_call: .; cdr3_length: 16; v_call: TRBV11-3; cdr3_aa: CASSPRLTRNTGELFF; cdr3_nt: TGTGCCAGCAGCCCCCGACTTACTCGGAACACCGGGGAGCTGTTTTTT
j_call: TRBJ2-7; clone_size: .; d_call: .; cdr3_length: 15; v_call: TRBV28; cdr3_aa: CASSLSGNFHYEQYF; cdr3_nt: TGTGCCAGCAGTTTATCAGGGAACTTCCACTACGAGCAGTACTTC
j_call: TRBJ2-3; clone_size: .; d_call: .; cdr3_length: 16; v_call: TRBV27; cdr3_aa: CASSLWGGPREDTQYF; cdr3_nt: TGTGCCAGCAGTTTATGGGGGGGCCCCCGAGAAGATACGCAGTATTTT
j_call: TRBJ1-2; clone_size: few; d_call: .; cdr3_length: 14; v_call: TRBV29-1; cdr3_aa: CSVEVLTGNYGYTF; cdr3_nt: TGCAGCGTTGAAGTACTAACAGGGAACTATGGCTACACCTTC
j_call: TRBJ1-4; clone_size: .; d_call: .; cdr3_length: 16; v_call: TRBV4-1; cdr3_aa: CASSRNSGDIHEKLFF; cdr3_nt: TGCGCCAGCAGCCGAAACTCGGGGGACATCCACGAAAAACTGTTTTTT
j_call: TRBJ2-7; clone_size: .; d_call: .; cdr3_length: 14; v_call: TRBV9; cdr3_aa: CASSVGGNSYEQYF; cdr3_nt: TGTGCCAGCAGCGTGGGCGGGAATTCCTACGAGCAGTACTTC
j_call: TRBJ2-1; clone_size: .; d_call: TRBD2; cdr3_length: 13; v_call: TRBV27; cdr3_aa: CASSFTSGREQFF; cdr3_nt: TGTGCCAGCAGTTTTACTAGCGGGAGGGAGCAGTTCTTC
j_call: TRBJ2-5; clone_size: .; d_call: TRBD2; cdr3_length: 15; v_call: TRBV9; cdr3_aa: CASSQAGGSKETQYF; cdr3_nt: TGTGCCAGCAGCCAAGCGGGAGGCTCGAAAGAGACCCAGTACTTC
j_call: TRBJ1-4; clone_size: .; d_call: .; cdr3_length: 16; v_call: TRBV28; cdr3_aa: CASSFLQGGLNEKLFF; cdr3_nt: TGTGCCAGCAGTTTTCTACAGGGCGGTCTTAATGAAAAACTGTTTTTT
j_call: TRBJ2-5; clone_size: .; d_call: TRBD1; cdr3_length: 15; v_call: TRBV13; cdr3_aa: CASSLGGQGGETQYF; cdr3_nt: TGTGCCAGCAGCTTAGGGGGACAGGGAGGAGAGACCCAGTACTTC
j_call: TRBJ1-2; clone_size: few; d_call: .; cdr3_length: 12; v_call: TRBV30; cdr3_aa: CAWSRRGYGYTF; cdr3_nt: TGTGCCTGGAGTCGACGGGGGTATGGCTACACCTTC
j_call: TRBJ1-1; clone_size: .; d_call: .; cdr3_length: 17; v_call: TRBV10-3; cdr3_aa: CAISALEGGLEGTEAFF; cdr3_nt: TGTGCCATCAGTGCCCTGGAGGGAGGATTGGAGGGCACTGAAGCTTTCTTT
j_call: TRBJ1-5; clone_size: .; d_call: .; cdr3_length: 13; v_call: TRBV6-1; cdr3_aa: CASTPFPDQPQHF; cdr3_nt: TGTGCCAGCACCCCCTTCCCGGATCAGCCCCAGCATTTT
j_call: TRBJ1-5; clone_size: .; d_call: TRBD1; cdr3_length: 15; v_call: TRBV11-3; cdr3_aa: CASSYGTGTNQPQHF; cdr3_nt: TGTGCCAGCAGCTACGGGACAGGAACGAATCAGCCCCAGCATTTT
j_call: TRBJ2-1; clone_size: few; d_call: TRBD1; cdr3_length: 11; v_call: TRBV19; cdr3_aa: CASEGAHEQFF; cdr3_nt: TGTGCCAGTGAGGGGGCCCATGAGCAGTTCTTC
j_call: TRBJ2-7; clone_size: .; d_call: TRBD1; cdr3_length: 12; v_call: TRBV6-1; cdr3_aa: CASREADRAQYF; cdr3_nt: TGTGCCAGCAGAGAAGCCGACAGGGCTCAGTACTTC
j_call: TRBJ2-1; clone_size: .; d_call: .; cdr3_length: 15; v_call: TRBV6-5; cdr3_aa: CASSYSPGTPNEQFF; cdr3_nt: TGTGCCAGCAGTTACTCGCCGGGGACTCCTAATGAGCAGTTCTTC
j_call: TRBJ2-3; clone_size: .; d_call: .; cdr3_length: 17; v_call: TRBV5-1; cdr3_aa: CASSLVRGRSSTDTQYF; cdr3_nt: TGCGCCAGCAGCTTGGTGCGAGGGAGGTCTAGCACAGATACGCAGTATTTT
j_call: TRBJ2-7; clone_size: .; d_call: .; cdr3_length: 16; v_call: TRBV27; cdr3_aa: CASSFSQGQLSYEQYF; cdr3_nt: TGTGCCAGCAGTTTTTCCCAAGGACAGCTCTCCTACGAGCAGTACTTC
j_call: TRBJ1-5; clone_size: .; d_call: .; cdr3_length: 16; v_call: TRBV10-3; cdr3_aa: CAISESSAGGNQPQHF; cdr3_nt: TGTGCCATCAGTGAATCGTCGGCGGGGGGCAATCAGCCCCAGCATTTT
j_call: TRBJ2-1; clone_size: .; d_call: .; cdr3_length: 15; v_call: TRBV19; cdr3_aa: CASSATGADYNEQFF; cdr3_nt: TGTGCCAGTAGTGCCACGGGAGCGGACTACAATGAGCAGTTCTTC
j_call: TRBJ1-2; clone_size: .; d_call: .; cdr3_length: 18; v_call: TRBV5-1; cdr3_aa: CASSFLGTLGEDFPGYTF; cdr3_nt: TGCGCCAGCAGCTTTTTGGGTACCCTGGGAGAAGATTTCCCTGGCTACACCTTC
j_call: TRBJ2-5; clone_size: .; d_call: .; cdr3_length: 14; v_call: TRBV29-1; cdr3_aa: CSVETGTGEETQYF; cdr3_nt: TGCAGCGTTGAAACCGGAACGGGCGAAGAGACCCAGTACTTC
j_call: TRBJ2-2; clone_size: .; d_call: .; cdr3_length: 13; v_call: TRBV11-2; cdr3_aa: CASSAPNTGELFF; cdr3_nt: TGTGCCAGCAGCGCTCCGAACACCGGGGAGCTGTTTTTT
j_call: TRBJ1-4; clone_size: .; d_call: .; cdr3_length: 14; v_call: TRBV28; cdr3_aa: CASSLARAGEKLFF; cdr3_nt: TGTGCCAGCAGTTTAGCCCGGGCGGGCGAAAAACTGTTTTTT
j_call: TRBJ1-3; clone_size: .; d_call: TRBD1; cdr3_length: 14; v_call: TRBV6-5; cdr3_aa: CASRRTGSGNTIYF; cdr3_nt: TGTGCCAGCAGGCGGACAGGCTCTGGAAACACCATATATTTT
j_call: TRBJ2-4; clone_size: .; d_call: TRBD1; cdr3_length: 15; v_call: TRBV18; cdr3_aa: CASSPPGQGRNIQYF; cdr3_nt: TGTGCCAGCTCACCACCGGGACAGGGAAGAAACATTCAGTACTTC
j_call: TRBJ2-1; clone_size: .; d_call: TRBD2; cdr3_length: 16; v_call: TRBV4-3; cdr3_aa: CASSLVAGGIGNEQFF; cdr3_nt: TGCGCCAGCAGCCTCGTAGCGGGAGGGATTGGCAATGAGCAGTTCTTC
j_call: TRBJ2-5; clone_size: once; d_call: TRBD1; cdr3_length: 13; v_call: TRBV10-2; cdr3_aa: CASKGQGTETQYF; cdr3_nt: TGCGCCAGCAAAGGACAGGGAACGGAGACCCAGTACTTC
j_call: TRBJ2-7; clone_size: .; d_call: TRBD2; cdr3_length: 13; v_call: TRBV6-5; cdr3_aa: CASRRDYRYEQYF; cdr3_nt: TGTGCCAGCAGACGGGACTACCGCTACGAGCAGTACTTC
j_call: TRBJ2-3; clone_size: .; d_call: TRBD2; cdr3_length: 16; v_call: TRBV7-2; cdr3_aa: CASSLRLAAYTDTQYF; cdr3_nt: TGTGCCAGCAGCCTCCGACTAGCGGCTTACACAGATACGCAGTATTTT
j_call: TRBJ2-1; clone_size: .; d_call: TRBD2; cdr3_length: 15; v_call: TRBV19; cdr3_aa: CASSIRTSANNEQFF; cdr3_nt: TGTGCCAGTAGTATACGGACTAGCGCAAACAATGAGCAGTTCTTC
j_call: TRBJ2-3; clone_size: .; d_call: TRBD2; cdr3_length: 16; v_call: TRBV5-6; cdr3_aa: CASQLAGAVWTDTQYF; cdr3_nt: TGTGCCAGTCAACTAGCGGGAGCTGTGTGGACAGATACGCAGTATTTT
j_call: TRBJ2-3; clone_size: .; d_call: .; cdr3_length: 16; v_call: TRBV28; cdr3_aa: CASSLWGTTSTDTQYF; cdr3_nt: TGTGCCAGCAGTTTATGGGGGACAACTAGCACAGATACGCAGTATTTT
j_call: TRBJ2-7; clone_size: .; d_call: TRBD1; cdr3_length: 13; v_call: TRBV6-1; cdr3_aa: CASRGDRGYEQYF; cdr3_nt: TGTGCCAGCAGAGGGGACAGGGGGTACGAGCAGTACTTC
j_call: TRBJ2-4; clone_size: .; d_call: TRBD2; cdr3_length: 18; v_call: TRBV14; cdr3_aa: CASSPTSGTPLAKNIQYF; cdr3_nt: TGTGCCAGCAGCCCGACTAGCGGGACCCCACTAGCCAAAAACATTCAGTACTTC
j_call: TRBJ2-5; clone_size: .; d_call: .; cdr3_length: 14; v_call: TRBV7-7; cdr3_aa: CASSLVYSQETQYF; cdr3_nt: TGTGCTAGCAGCTTAGTTTACAGCCAAGAGACCCAGTACTTC
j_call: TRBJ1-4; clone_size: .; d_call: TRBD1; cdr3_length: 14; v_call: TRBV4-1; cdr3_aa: CASSQRDSNEKLFF; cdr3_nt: TGCGCCAGCAGCCAAAGGGACAGTAATGAAAAACTGTTTTTT
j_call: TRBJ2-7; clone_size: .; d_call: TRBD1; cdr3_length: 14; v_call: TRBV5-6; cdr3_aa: CASSHGTGVYEQYF; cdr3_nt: TGTGCCAGCAGCCACGGGACAGGGGTCTACGAGCAGTACTTC
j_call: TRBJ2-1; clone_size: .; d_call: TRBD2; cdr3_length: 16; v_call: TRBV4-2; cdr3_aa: CASSRRDYFSYNEQFF; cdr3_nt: TGTGCCAGCAGCCGTCGGGACTACTTCTCCTACAATGAGCAGTTCTTC
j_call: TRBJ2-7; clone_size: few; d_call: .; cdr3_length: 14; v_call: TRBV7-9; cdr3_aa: CASSATTGLIEQYF; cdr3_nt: TGTGCCAGCAGCGCTACGACAGGATTAATCGAGCAGTACTTC
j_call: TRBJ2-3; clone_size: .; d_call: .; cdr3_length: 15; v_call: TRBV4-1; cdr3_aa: CASSLSQVGADTQYF; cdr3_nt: TGCGCCAGCAGCCTGTCACAGGTCGGAGCAGATACGCAGTATTTT
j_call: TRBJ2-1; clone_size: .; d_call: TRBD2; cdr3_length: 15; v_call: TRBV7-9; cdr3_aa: CASSLVGLHVHEQFF; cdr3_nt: TGTGCCAGCAGCTTAGTGGGACTACATGTCCATGAGCAGTTCTTC
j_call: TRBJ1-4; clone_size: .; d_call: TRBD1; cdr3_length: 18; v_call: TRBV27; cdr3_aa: CASSRIETSTGELEKLFF; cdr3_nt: TGTGCCAGCAGCCGAATAGAGACCTCGACAGGGGAATTGGAAAAACTGTTTTTT
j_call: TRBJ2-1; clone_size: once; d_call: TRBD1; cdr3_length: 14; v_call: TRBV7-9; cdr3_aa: CASSQRQGRNEQFF; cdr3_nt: TGTGCCAGCAGCCAAAGACAGGGAAGGAATGAGCAGTTCTTC
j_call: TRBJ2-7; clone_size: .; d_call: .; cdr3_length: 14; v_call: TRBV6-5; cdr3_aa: CASSSGVDGYEQYF; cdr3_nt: TGTGCCAGCAGTTCGGGCGTCGATGGGTACGAGCAGTACTTC
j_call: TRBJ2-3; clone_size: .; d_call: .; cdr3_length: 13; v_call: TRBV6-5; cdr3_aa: CASSITATDTQYF; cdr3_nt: TGTGCCAGCAGTATAACAGCCACAGATACGCAGTATTTT
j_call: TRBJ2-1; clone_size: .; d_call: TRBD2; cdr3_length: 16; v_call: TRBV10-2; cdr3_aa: CASSEGGAGPTNEQFF; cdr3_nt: TGCGCCAGCAGTGAAGGAGGAGCGGGGCCTACAAATGAGCAGTTCTTC
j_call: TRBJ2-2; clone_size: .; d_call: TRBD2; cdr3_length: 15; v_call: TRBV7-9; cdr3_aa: CASSSLAGVTGELFF; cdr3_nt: TGTGCCAGCAGCTCGTTAGCGGGAGTGACCGGGGAGCTGTTTTTT
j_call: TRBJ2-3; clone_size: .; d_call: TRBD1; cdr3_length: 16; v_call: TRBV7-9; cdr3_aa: CASAGGRGPVARTQYF; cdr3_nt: TGTGCCAGCGCAGGTGGTAGGGGGCCGGTCGCACGAACGCAGTATTTT
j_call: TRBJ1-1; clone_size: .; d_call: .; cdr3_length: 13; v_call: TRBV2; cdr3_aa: CASRGRANTEAFF; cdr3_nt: TGTGCCAGCAGGGGCAGAGCGAACACTGAAGCTTTCTTT